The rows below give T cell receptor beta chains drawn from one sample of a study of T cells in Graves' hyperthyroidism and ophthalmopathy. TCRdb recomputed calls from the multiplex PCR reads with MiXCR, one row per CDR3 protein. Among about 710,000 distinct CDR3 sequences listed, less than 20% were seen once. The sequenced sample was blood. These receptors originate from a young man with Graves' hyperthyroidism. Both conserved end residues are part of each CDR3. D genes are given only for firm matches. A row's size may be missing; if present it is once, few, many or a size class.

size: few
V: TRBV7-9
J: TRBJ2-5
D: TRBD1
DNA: TGCGCCAGCAGCCCCCTGGGCCAGGGGGCGAGAGAGCAGTACTTC
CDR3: CASSPLGQGAREQYF

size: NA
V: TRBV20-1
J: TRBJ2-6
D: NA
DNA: TGCAGTGCTAGAGATATGCAGGTTTCGGGCGGGCCTGGGGCCAACGTCCTGACTTTC
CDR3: CSARDMQVSGGPGANVLTF

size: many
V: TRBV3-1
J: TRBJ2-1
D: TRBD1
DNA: TGTGCCAGCAGTCTCGTGGGACAGGGCTTGGGGGAGCAGTTCTTC
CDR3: CASSLVGQGLGEQFF

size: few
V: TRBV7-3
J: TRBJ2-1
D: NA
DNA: TGTGCCAGCAGCTTGTCCGCTAACAATGAGCAGTTCTTC
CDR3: CASSLSANNEQFF

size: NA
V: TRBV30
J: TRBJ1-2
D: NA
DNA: TGTGCCTGGAGTCTCCCCGCCTCACCAGCTAACTATGGCTACACCTTC
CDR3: CAWSLPASPANYGYTF

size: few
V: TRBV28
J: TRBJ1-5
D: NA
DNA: TGTGCCAGCAGTTCCTTAGAAAGGGACCATCAGCCCCAGCATTTT
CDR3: CASSSLERDHQPQHF

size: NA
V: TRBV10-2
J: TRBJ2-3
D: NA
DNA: TGCGCCAGCACGGTAGGGGGGCCAGATACGCAGTATTTT
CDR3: CASTVGGPDTQYF

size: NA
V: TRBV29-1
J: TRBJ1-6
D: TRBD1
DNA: TGCAGCGTTGGGGACAGCAATAATTCACCCCTCCACTTT
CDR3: CSVGDSNNSPLHF

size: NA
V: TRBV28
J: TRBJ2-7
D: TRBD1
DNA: TGTGCCAGCAGTTTTAAAACAGGGGCTCTCTACGAGCAGTACTTC
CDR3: CASSFKTGALYEQYF

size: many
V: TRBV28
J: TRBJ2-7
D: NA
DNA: TGTGCCAGCCACCAGGGGGGGATCGCCTACGAGCAGTACTTC
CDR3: CASHQGGIAYEQYF

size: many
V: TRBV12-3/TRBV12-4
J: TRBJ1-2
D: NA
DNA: TGTGCCAGCAGTCCTCAGGGGCATGGCTACACCTTC
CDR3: CASSPQGHGYTF

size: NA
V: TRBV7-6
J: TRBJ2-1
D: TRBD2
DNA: TGTGCCAGCAGCTCTTTCCGCGGGAGGGGGTACAATGAGCAGTTCTTC
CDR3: CASSSFRGRGYNEQFF

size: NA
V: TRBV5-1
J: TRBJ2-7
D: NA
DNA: TGCGCCAGCAGCTTGACTGGGCCATCGCTCGACGAGCAGTACTTC
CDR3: CASSLTGPSLDEQYF

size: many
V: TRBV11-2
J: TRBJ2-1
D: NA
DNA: TGTGCCAGCAGCGTGGACTGGTCCAATGAGCAGTTCTTC
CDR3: CASSVDWSNEQFF

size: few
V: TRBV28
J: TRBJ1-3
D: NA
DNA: TGTGCCAGCAGTGGTGGACAGATCGGAAACACCATATATTTT
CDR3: CASSGGQIGNTIYF

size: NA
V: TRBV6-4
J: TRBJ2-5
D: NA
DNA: TGTGCCAGCAGTTACGCCGGGCGGAGTAAAGAGACCCAGTACTTC
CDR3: CASSYAGRSKETQYF

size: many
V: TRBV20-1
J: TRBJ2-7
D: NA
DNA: TGCAGTGCTCGGGACTCCAGCTCCTACGAGCAGTACTTC
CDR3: CSARDSSSYEQYF

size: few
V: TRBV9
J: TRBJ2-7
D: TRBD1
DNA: TGTGCCAGCAGCGCACAGGGGTCCGCCCACGAGCAGTACTTC
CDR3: CASSAQGSAHEQYF

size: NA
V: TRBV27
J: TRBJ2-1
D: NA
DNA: TGTGCCAGCAGTGCCTACTATAGCATCGATGAGCAGTTCTTC
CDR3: CASSAYYSIDEQFF

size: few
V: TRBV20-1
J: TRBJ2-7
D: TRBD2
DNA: TGCAGTGCTAGAGATTACGGGGCTAGCGGGGGTGACCCCTACGAGCAGTACTTC
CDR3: CSARDYGASGGDPYEQYF

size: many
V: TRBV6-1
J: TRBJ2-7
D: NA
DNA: TGTGCCAGCAGTGAGACTGGATACGAGCAGTACTTC
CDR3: CASSETGYEQYF

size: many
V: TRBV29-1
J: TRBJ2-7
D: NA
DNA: TGCAGCGTTGAGAACAGGAACTCCTACGAGCAGTACTTC
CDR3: CSVENRNSYEQYF

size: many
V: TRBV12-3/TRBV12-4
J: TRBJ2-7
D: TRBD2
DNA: TGTGCCAGCAGTTTCACTAGCGCTTACTCCTACGAGCAGTACTTC
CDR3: CASSFTSAYSYEQYF

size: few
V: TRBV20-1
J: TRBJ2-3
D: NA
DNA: TGCAGTGCTAGGCTAGCAAGAGGGGGGAGCCAACTTACGAGCACAGATACGCAGTATTTT
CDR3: CSARLARGGSQLTSTDTQYF

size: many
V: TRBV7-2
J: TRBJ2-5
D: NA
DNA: TGTGCCAGCAGCTCTACGATTGCTGAAGAGACCCAGTACTTC
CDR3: CASSSTIAEETQYF

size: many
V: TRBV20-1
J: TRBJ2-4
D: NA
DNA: TGCAGTGCCAAGGAGCTAGCCAAAAACATTCAGTACTTC
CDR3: CSAKELAKNIQYF